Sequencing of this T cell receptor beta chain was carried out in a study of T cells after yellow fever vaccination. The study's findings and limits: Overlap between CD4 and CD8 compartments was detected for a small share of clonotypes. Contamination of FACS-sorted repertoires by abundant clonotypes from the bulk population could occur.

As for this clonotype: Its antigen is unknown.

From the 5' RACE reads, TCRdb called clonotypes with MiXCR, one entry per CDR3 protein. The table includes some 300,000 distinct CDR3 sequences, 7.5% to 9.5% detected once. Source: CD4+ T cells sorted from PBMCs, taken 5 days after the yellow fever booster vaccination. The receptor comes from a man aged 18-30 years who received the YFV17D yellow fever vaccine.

DNA of the CDR3: TGTGCCAGCAGTTCCCACCGGGACAGGGGGCCCAATCAGCCCCAGCATTTT. Protein sequence: CASSSHRDRGPNQPQHF. The V and J genes are TRBV12-3 or TRBV12-4 and TRBJ1-5; 12 nucleotides agree with TRBD1. CDR3 length equals 17 residues. The ends lost 4 bases at V and 3 bases at J; junction bases unmatched: 7.